The source of this TCR beta chain is a study of Ad26.COV2.S vaccination and SARS-CoV-2 variants. Overall study context: Ad26.COV2.S arm of COV1001 included the donor.

CDR1 and CDR2 (germline): LNHDA, SQIVND (reference sequence). Losses at the gene ends were 9 bases for V and 5 bases for J; bases not matched to a gene: 6. The CDR3 runs 15 residues. Sample treatment: over 15 received Ad26.COV2.S at low or high dose, single or two shots; 5 received placebo; per-sample allocation not given. Collection of the samples took place on day 63 after the first injection of vaccine or placebo. The donor was a Boston adult aged 18-55 years. The data were produced by immunoSEQ multiplex PCR, yet TCRdb's version contains in-frame clones alone and is incomplete. There are over 400,000 clones in the sample; around 91% occur only once, and roughly 3.9% lies in the top ten.

The chain links TRBV19 to TRBJ2-1; 14 nucleotides match TRBD2. The receptor was isolated from a person between 18 and 65 years old who received the Ad26.COV2.S COVID-19 vaccine or a placebo. Sequences were derived from peripheral blood, sampled in a trial of Ad26.COV2.S vaccine versus placebo. This chain's CDR3 is CASLRTSGGNNEQFF. The DNA for the CDR3 is TGTGCCAGCTTACGGACTAGCGGGGGGAACAATGAGCAGTTCTTC.